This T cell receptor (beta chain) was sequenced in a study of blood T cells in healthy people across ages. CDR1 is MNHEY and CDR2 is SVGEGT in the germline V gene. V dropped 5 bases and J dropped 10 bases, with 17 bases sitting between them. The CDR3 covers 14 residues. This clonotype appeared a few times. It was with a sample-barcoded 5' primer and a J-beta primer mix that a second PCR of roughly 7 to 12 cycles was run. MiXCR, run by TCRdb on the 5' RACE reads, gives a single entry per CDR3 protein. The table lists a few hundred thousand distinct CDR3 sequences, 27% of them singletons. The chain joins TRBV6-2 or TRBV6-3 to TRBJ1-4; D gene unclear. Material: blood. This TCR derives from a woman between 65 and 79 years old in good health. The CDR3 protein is CASSAQPLSGKLFF. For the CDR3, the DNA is TGTGCCAGCAGTGCCCAGCCGCTATCTGGAAAACTGTTTTTT.